This TCR beta chain was sequenced during a study of blood T cells in healthy people across ages. The ends lost 6 bases at V and 5 bases at J; junction bases unmatched: 5. This CDR3 comprises 14 residues. Germline-derived CDR1 and CDR2 are MNHEY and SVGAGI. For this clonotype: What it binds is unknown.

Study results and limitations: Per million T cells, TCR beta diversity dropped about linearly as age rose. Relative to aged donors, long-lived donors carried more naive CD4+ cells and displayed higher diversity.

Primers used in a second PCR of about 6 to 11 cycles were a sample-barcoded 5' primer and a J-beta primer mix. MiXCR, applied by TCRdb to the 5' RACE reads, yields one record per CDR3 protein. The table lists under 950,000 distinct CDR3 sequences, over 20% of them singletons. This clonotype was sampled from an older man in good health. Sequenced input: blood. The rearrangement joins TRBV6-5 to TRBJ2-3; TRBD1 aligns across 10 bases. The CDR3 loop reads CASSRQGAKDTQYF. In nucleotides, the CDR3 is TGTGCCAGCAGCCGACAGGGGGCTAAAGATACGCAGTATTTT.